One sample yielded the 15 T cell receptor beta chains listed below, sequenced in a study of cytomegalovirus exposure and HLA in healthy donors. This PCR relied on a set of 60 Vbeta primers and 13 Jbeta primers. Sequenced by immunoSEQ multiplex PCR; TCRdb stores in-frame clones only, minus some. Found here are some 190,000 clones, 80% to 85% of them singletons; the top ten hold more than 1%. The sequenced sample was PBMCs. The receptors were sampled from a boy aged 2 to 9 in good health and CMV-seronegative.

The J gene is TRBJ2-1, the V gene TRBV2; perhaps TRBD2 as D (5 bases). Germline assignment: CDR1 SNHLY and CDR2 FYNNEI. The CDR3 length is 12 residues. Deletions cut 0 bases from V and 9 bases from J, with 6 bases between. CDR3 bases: TGTGCCAGCAGTGAAGCGGAGGCTGAGCAGTTCTTC. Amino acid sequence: CASSEAEAEQFF. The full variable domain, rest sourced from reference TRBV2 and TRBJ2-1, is EPEVTQTPSHQVTQMGQEVILRCVPISNHLYFYWYRQILGQKVEFLVSFYNNEISEKSEIFDDQFSVERPDGSNFTLKIRSTKLEDSAMYFCASSEAEAEQFFGPGTRLTVL.

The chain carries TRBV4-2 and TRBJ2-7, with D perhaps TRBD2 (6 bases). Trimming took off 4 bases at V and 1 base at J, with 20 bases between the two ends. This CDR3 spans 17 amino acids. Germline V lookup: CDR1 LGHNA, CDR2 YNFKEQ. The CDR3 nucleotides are TGTGCCAGCAGCCTAGGCAACGGTGGGGGGTGGTCCTACGAGCAGTACTTC. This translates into CASSLGNGGGWSYEQYF.

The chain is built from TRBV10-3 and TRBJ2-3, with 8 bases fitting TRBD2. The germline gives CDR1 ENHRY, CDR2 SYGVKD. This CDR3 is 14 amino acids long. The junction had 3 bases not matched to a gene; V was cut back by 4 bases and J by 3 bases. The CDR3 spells CAISGSGTTDTQYF. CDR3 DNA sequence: TGTGCCATCAGTGGTAGCGGGACTACAGATACGCAGTATTTT.

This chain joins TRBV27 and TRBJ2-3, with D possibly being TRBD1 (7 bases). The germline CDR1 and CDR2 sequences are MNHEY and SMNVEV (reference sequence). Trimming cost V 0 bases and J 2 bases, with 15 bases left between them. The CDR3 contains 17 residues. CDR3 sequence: CASSLSWGDRPTDTQYF. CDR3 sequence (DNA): TGTGCCAGCAGTTTATCTTGGGGGGACAGACCCACAGATACGCAGTATTTT.

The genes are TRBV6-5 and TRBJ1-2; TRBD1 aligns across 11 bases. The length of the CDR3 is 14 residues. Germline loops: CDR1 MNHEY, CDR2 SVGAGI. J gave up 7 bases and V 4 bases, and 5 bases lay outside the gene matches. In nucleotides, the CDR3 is TGTGCCAGCAGTTTCACCGGGACAGGGGGTGGCTACACCTTC. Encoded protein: CASSFTGTGGGYTF.

The chain's CDR3 is CAPVHSGDEQYV. The CDR3 DNA sequence: TGTGCCCCCGTCCACTCAGGCGACGAGCAGTACGTC. V gene TRBV21-1 combines with J gene TRBJ2-7; TRBD1 is taken as the D call from the table, unchecked against the DNA. TRBV21-1 is marked as a pseudogene. The CDR3 is 12 residues long.

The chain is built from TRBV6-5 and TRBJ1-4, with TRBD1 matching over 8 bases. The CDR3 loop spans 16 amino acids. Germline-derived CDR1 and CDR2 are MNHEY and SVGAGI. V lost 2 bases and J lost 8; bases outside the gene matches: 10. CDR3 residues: CASSYLPGQGEEKLFF. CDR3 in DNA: TGTGCCAGCAGTTACCTCCCCGGACAGGGTGAAGAAAAACTGTTTTTT.

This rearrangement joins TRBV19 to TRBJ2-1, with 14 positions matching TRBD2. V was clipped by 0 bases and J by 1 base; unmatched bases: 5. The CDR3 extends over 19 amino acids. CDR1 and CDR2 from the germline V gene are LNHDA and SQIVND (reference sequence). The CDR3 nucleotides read TGTGCCAGTAGTATAGAGGGGACTAGCGGGGGAAGGTCCTACAATGAGCAGTTCTTC. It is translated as CASSIEGTSGGRSYNEQFF.

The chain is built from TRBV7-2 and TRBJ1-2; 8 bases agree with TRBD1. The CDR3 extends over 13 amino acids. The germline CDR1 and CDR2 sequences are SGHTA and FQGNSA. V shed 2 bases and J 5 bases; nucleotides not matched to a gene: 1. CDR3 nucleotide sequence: TGTGCCAGCAGCTTAACAGGGGGATATGGCTACACCTTC. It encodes CASSLTGGYGYTF. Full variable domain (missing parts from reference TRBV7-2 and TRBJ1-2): GAGVSQSPSNKVTEKGKDVELRCDPISGHTALYWYRQSLGQGLEFLIYFQGNSAPDKSGLPSDRFSAERTGGSVSTLTIQRTQQEDSAVYLCASSLTGGYGYTFGSGTRLTVV.

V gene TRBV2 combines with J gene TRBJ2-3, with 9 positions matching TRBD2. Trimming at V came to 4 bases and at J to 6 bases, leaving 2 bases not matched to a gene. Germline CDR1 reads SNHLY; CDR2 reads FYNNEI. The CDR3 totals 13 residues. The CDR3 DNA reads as TGTGCCAGCAGTGGTGGACTAGCGGATACGCAGTATTTT. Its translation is CASSGGLADTQYF.

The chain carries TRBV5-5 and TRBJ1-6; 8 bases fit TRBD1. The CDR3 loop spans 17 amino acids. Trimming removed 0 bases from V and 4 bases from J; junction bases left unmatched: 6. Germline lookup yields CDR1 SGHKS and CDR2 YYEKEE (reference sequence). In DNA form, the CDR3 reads TGTGCCAGCAGCTTGGTCACAGGGGGTGGATATAATTCACCCCTCCACTTT. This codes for CASSLVTGGGYNSPLHF.

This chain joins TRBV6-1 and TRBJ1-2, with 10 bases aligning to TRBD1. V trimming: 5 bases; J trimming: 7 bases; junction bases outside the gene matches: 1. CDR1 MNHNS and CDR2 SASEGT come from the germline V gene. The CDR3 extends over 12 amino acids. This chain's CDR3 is CASSRTGGGYTF. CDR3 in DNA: TGTGCCAGCAGTAGGACAGGGGGTGGCTACACCTTC.

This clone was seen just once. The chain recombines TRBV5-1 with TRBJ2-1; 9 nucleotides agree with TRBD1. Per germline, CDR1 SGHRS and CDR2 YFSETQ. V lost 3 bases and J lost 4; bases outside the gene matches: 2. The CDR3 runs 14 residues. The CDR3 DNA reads TGCGCCAGCAGCTCCGGGACAGGGTACAATGAGCAGTTCTTC. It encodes CASSSGTGYNEQFF.

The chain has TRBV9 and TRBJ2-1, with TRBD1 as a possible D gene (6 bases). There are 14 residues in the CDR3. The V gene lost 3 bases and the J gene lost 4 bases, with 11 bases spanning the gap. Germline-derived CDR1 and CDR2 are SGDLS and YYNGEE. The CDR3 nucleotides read TGTGCCAGCAGCGGGGGGCCTTCTTACAATGAGCAGTTCTTC. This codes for CASSGGPSYNEQFF.

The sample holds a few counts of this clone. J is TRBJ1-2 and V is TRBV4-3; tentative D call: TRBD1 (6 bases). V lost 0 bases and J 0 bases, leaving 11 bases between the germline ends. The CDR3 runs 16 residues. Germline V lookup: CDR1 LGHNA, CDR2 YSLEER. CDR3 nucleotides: TGCGCCAGCAGCCAAGATGGGTCAGGGGCTAACTATGGCTACACCTTC. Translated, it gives CASSQDGSGANYGYTF.